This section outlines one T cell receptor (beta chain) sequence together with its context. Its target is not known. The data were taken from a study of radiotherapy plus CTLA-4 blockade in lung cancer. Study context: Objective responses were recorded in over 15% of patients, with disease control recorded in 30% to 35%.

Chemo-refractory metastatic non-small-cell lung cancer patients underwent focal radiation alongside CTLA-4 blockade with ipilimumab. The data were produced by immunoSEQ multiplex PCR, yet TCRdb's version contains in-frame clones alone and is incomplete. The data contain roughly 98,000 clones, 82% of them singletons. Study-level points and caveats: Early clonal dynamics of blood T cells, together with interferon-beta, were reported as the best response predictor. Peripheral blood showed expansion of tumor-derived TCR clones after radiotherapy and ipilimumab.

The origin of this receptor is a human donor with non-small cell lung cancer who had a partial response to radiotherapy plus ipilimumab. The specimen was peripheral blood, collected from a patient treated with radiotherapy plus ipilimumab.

CDR3 residues: CASTEPGGREAFF. CDR3 DNA sequence: TGTGCCAGCACCGAACCCGGGGGGCGGGAAGCTTTCTTT. The gene calls are TRBV2 and TRBJ1-1, with TRBD1 as a possible D gene (6 bases). V lost 7 bases to trimming and J lost 8 bases, with 17 bases between them. This CDR3 is 13 amino acids long. Per germline, CDR1 SNHLY and CDR2 FYNNEI. Complete variable domain (other parts from reference TRBV2 and TRBJ1-1): EPEVTQTPSHQVTQMGQEVILRCVPISNHLYFYWYRQILGQKVEFLVSFYNNEISEKSEIFDDQFSVERPDGSNFTLKIRSTKLEDSAMYFCASTEPGGREAFFGQGTRLTVV.